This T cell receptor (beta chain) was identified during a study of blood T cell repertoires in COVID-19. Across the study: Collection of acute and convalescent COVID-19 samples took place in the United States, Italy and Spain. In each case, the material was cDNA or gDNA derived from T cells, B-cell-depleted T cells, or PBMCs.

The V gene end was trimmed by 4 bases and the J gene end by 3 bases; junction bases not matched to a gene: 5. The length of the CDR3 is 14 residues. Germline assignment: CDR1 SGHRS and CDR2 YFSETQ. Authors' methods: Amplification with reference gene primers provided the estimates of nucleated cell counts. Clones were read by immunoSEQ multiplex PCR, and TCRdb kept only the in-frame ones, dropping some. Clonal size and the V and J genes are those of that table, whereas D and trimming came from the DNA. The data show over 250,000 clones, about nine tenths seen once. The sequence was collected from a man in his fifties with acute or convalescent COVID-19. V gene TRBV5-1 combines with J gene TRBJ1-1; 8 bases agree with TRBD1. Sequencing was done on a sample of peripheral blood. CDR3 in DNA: TGCGCCAGCAGCCCAGGGGACAGGCACACTGAAGCTTTCTTT. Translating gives CASSPGDRHTEAFF.